This T cell receptor beta chain was identified during a study of cytomegalovirus exposure and HLA in healthy donors. The study's findings and limits: TCR clusters originating in the first cohort tended to co-occur in the roughly 130 validation repertoires, according to a later analysis. The authors enumerated roughly 180 TCR beta chains as linked to cytomegalovirus. Generally TCR sequences proved uncommon, though certain public TCRs appeared in numerous donors.

Germline assignment: CDR1 ENHRY and CDR2 SYGVKD. The CDR3 loop spans 17 amino acids. V was clipped by 6 bases and J by 0 bases, with 15 bases between them. This clone was observed a single time. Its antigen is not known. Here immunoSEQ multiplex PCR was the method, and the copy in TCRdb shows in-frame clones only, minus some. The sample has roughly 330,000 clones, about nine tenths seen once. This receptor was obtained from a woman in her 30s in good health and CMV-seropositive. The chain couples TRBV10-3 to TRBJ2-6, with D maybe TRBD1 (6 bases). Sequencing was carried out using PBMCs. The CDR3: CAISQDSLPSGANVLTF. The CDR3, as DNA: TGTGCCATCAGCCAGGACAGCCTCCCCTCTGGGGCCAACGTCCTGACTTTC.